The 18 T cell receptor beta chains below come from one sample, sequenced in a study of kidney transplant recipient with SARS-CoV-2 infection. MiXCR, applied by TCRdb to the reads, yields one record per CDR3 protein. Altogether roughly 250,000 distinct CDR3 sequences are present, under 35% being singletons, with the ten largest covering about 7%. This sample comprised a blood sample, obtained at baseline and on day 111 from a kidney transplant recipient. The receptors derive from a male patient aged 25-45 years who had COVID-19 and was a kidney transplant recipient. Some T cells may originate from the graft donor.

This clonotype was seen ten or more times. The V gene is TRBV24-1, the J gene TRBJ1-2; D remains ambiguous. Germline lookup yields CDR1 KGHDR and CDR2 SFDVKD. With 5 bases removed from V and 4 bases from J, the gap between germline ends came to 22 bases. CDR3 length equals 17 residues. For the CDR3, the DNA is TGTGCCACCAGTGTTCGAGGTAGTACCAGAAAGACCTATGGCTACACCTTC. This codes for CATSVRGSTRKTYGYTF.

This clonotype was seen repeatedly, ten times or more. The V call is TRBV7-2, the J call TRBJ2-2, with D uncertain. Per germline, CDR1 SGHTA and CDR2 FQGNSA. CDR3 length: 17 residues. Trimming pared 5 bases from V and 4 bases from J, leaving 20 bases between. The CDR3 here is CASSPRALGAGTGELFF. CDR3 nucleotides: TGTGCCAGCAGCCCAAGGGCGTTGGGCGCCGGCACCGGGGAGCTGTTTTTT. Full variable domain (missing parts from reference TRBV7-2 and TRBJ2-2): GAGVSQSPSNKVTEKGKDVELRCDPISGHTALYWYRQSLGQGLEFLIYFQGNSAPDKSGLPSDRFSAERTGGSVSTLTIQRTQQEDSAVYLCASSPRALGAGTGELFFGEGSRLTVL.

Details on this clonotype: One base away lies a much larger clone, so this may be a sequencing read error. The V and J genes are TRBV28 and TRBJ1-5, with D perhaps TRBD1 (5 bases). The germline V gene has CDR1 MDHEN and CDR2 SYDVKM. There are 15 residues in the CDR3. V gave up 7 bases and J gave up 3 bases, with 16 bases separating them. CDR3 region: CASTSGRAANQPQHF. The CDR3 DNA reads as TGTGCCAGCACCTCGGGCAGGGCCGCCAATCAGCCCCAGCATTTT.

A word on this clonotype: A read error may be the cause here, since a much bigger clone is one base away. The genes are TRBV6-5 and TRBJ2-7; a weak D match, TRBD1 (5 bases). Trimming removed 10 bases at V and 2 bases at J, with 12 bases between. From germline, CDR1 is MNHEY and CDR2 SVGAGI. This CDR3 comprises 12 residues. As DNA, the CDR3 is TGTGCCACGATCACAGGCCCCTACGAGCAGTACTTC. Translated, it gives CATITGPYEQYF.

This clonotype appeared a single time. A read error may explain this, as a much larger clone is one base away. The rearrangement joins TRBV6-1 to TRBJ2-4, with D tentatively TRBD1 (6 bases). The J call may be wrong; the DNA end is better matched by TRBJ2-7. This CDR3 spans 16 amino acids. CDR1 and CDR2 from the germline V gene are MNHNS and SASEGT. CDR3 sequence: CASSEPAMDSYYEQYF. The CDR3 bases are TGTGCCAGCAGTGAACCTGCTATGGACAGCTATTACGAGCAGTACTTC.

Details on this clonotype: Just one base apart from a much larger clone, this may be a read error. CDR3 sequence (DNA): TGTGCCTGCAGCCAAGATCACCGGTTCTCACCCCTCCACTTT. Translated: CACSQDHRFSPLHF. J is TRBJ1-6 and V is TRBV3-1; D not resolved. Germline lookup yields CDR1 LGHDT and CDR2 YNNKEL (reference sequence). The CDR3 contains 14 residues.

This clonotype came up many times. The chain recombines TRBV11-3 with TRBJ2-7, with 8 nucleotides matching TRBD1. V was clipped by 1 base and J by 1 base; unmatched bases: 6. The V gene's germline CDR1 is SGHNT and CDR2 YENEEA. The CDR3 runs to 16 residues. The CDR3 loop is CASSLGVGTGSYEQYF. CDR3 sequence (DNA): TGTGCCAGCAGCTTAGGCGTTGGGACAGGATCCTACGAGCAGTACTTC.

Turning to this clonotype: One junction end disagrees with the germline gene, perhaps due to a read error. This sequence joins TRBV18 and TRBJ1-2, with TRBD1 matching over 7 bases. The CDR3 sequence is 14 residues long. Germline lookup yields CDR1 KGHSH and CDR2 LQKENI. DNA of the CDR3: TGTGCCAGCTCACCCCCAGGGGGGGACTATGACTACACCTTC. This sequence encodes CASSPPGGDYDYTF.

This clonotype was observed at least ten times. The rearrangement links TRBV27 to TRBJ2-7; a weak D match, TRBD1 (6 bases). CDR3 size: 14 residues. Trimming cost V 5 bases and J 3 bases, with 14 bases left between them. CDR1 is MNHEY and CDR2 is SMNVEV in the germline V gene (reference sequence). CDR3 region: CASSPGTSLYEQYF. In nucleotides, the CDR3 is TGTGCCAGCAGTCCCGGGACAAGTCTCTACGAGCAGTACTTC.

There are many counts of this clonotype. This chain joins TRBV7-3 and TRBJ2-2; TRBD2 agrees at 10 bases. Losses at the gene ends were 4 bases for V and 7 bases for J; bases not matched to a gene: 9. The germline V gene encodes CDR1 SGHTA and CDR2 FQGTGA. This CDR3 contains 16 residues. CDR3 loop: CASSSQSGRAGGELFF. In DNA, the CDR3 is TGTGCCAGCAGCTCCCAAAGCGGGAGGGCCGGCGGGGAGCTGTTTTTT.

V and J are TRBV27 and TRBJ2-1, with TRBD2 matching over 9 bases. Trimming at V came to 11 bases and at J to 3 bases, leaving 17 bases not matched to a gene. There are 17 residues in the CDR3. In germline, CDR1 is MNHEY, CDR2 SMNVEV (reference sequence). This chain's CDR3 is CAGIRHSAGGLYNEQFF. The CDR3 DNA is TGTGCCGGCATCCGACATTCGGCGGGAGGGCTCTACAATGAGCAGTTCTTC.

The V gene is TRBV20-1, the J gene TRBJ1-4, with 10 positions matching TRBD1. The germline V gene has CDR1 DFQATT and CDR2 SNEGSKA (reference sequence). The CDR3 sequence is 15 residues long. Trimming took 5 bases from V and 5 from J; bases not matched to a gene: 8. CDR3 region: CSAGQGGKLNEKLFF. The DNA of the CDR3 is TGCAGTGCTGGACAGGGGGGAAAACTCAATGAAAAACTGTTTTTT.

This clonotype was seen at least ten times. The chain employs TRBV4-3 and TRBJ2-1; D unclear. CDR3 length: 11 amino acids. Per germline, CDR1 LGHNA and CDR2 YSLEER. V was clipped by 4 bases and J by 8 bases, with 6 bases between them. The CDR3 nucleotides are TGCGCCAGCAGCCGCCTGGATGAGCAGTTCTTC. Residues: CASSRLDEQFF.

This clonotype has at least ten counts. CDR3 coding DNA: TGTGCCAGCAGCTTCCCTAGCGGGAGAACCGGGGAGCTGTTTTTT. It yields the protein CASSFPSGRTGELFF. V is TRBV3-1 and J is TRBJ2-2; 10 bases match TRBD2. CDR3 length: 15 amino acids. V lost 5 bases to trimming and J lost 5 bases; unmatched junction nucleotides: 5. Per the germline V gene, CDR1 is LGHDT and CDR2 is YNNKEL (reference sequence).

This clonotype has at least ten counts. The CDR3 region has the DNA TGTGCCAGCAGCCAAGATCCGGCCAGCGTCAGCACAGATACGCAGTATTTT. As protein: CASSQDPASVSTDTQYF. The chain employs TRBV14 and TRBJ2-3; D unclear. V dropped 0 bases and J dropped 0 bases, with 13 bases sitting between them. The CDR3 is 17 amino acids. Germline CDR1 SGHDN, CDR2 FVKESK.

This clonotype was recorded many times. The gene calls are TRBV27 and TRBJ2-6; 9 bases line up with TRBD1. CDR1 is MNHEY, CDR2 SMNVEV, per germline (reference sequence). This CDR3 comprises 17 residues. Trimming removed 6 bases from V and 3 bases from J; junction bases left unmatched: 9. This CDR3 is CASSPFRDRVGANVLTF. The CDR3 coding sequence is TGTGCCAGCAGCCCATTCCGGGACAGGGTTGGGGCCAACGTCCTGACTTTC. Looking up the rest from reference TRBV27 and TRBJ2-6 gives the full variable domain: EAQVTQNPRYLITVTGKKLTVTCSQNMNHEYMSWYRQDPGLGLRQIYYSMNVEVTDKGDVPEGYKVSRKEKRNFPLILESPSPNQTSLYFCASSPFRDRVGANVLTFGAGSRLTVL.

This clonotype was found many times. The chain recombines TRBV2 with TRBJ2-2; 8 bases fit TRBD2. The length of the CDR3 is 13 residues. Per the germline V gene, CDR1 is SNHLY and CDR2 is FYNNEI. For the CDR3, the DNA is TGTTCGTGGAGCGGGAGTTTCAACGGGGAGCTGTTTTTT. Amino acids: CSWSGSFNGELFF.

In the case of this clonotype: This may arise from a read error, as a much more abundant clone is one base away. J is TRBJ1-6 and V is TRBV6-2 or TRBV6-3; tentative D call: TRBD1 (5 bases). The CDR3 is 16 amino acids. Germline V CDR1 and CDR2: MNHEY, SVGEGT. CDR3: CAGSYSRQGRNSPLHF. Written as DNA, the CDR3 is TGTGCCGGCAGTTACTCTCGGCAGGGTAGAAATTCACCCCTCCACTTT.